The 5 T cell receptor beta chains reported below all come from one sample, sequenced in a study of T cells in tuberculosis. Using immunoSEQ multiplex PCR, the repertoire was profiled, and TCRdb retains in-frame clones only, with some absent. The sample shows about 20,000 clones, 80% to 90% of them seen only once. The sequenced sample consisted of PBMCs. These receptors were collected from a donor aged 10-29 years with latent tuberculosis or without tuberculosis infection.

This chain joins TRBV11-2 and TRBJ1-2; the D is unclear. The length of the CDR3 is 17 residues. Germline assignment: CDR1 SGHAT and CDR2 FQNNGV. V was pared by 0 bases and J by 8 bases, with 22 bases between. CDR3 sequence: CASSLEPWERALDGYTF. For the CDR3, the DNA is TGTGCCAGCAGCTTAGAACCCTGGGAGAGGGCTCTAGACGGCTACACCTTC.

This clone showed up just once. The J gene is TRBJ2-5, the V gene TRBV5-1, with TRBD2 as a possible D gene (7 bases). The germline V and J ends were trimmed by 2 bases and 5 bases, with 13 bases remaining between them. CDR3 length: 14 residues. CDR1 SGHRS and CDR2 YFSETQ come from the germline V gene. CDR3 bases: TGCGCCAGCAGCTTCGGGGGGCCGGGGGAGACCCAGTACTTC. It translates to CASSFGGPGETQYF.

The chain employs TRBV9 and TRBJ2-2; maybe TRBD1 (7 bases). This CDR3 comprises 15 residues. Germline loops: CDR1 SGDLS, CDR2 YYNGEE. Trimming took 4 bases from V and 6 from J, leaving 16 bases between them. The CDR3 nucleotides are TGTGCCAGCAGCTCGTATCAGGGGGGAGCCGGGGAGCTGTTTTTT. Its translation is CASSSYQGGAGELFF.

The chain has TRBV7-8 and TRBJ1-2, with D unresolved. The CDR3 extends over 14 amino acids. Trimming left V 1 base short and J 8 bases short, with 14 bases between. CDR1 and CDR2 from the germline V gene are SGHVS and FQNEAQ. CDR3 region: CASSLERVTGGYTF. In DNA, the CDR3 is TGTGCCAGCAGCTTAGAGAGGGTTACTGGAGGCTACACCTTC.

The CDR3 sequence is CASGLVGGTEAFF. CDR3 nucleotide sequence: TGTGCTAGTGGTTTGGTAGGGGGCACTGAAGCTTTCTTT. This sequence joins TRBV12-5 and TRBJ1-1, with D possibly TRBD1 on 6 matching bases. Trimming took 0 bases from V and 4 from J, leaving 6 bases between them. In germline, CDR1 is LGHNT, CDR2 FRNRAP. The CDR3 spans 13 residues.